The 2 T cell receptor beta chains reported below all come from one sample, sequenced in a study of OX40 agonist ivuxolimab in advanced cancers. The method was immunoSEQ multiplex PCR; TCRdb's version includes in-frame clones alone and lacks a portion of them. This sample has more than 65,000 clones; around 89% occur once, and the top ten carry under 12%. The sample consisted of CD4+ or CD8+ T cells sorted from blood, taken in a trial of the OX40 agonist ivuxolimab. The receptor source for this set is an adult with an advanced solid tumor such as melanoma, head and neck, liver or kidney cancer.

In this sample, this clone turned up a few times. CDR3 sequence (DNA): TGTGCCAGCAGCCTAACTAATGAAAAACTGTTTTTT. The encoded protein is CASSLTNEKLFF. V gene TRBV7-2 combines with J gene TRBJ1-4, with D hard to call. Trimming took 5 bases from V and 1 from J, leaving 2 bases between them. The germline CDR1 and CDR2 sequences are SGHTA and FQGNSA. There are 12 residues in the CDR3.

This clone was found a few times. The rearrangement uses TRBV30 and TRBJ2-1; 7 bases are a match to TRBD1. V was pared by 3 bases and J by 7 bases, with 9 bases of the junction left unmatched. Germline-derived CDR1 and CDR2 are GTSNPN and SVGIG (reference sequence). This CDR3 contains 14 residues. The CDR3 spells CAWRIIQGRNEQFF. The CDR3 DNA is TGTGCCTGGAGGATTATACAGGGGCGGAATGAGCAGTTCTTC.